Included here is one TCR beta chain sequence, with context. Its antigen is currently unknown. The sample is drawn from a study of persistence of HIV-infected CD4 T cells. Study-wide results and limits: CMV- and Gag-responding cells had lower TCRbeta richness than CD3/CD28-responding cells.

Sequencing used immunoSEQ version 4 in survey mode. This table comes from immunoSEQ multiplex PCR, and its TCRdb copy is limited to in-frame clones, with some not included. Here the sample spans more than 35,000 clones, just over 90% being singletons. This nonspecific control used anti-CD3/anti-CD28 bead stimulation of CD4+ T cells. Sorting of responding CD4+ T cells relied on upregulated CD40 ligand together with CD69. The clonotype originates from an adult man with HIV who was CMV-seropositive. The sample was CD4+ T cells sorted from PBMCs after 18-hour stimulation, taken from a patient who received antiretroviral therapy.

DNA of the CDR3: TGTGCCAGCAGCCACAGGGATGAAAAACTGTTTTTT. This codes for CASSHRDEKLFF. The chain uses TRBV3-1 (or the pseudogene TRBV3-2) and TRBJ1-4; TRBD1 is a possible D gene (5 bases). In germline, CDR1 is LGHDT, CDR2 YNNKEL (reference sequence). The CDR3 totals 12 residues. Trimming stripped 3 bases from V and 6 bases from J, with 5 bases between.